This T cell receptor beta chain comes out of a study of regulatory T cells in long-lasting Graves disease. Comment on this clonotype: Its antigen is unidentified.

CDR1 and CDR2 (germline): SGHRS, YFSETQ. With 7 bases removed from V and 0 bases from J, the gap between germline ends came to 16 bases. This CDR3 region has 15 residues. Specified time point: persistent/refractory GD, antithyroid drugs over 5 years with positive TRAb. RNA extracted from PBMCs served as the sequencing template. Combining iRepertoire HTBI primers with Arm-PCR of CDR3 regions, the authors built TCR beta libraries. MiXCR, applied by TCRdb to the multiplex PCR reads, yields one record per CDR3 protein. The data contain a few hundred thousand distinct CDR3 sequences, 23% of them singletons. General observations from the study: Persistent disease preferred TRBV28, TRBJ1-2 and TRBJ2-5.

This receptor was obtained from a female donor with Graves disease. The sequenced sample was peripheral blood mononuclear cells (PBMCs), obtained when the disease was refractory, from a patient treated with antithyroid drugs. The gene calls are TRBV5-1 and TRBJ1-1; tentatively, D is TRBD1 (5 bases). CDR3 DNA: TGCGCCAGCTCACCAAGTAACAGGATGAACACTGAAGCTTTCTTT. It translates to CASSPSNRMNTEAFF.